The clone carrying this TCR beta chain came up many times. The CDR3 runs to 15 residues. The germline CDR1 and CDR2 sequences are SGHTA and FQGNSA. V dropped 2 bases and J dropped 1 base, with 10 bases sitting between them. The source of the sample is a study of T cell repertoires in cytomegalovirus infection. TCRdb reanalysed the reads using MiXCR and keeps one entry per CDR3 protein. The table lists approximately 750,000 distinct CDR3 sequences, roughly 35% of them singletons. Input material: PBMCs. This chain uses TRBV7-2 with TRBJ2-3; D perhaps matches TRBD1 (6 bases). This TCR was recovered from a human donor in good health (CMV status not recorded). Some clones in this sample may be carry-over from other donors' samples. CDR3 sequence (DNA): TGTGCCAGCAGCTTACAGGGGCCGGGCACAGATACGCAGTATTTT. It codes for CASSLQGPGTDTQYF.